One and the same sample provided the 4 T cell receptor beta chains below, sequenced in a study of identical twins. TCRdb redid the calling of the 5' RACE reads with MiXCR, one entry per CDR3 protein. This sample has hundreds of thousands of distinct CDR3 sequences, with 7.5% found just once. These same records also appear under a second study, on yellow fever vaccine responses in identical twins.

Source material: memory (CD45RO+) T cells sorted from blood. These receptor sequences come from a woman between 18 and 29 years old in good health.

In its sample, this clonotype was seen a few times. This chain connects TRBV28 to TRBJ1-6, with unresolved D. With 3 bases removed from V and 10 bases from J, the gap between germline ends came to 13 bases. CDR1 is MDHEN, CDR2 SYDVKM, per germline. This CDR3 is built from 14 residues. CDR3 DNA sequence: TGTGCCAGCAGTTTGACTTCGTATGGATCACCCCTCCACTTT. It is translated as CASSLTSYGSPLHF.

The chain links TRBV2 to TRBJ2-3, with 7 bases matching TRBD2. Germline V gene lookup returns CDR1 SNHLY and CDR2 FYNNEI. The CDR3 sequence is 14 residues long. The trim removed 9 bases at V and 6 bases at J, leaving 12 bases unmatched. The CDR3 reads CASKAGEGSDTQYF. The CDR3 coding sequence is TGTGCCAGTAAGGCGGGAGAGGGTTCGGATACGCAGTATTTT.

CDR3 sequence: CASSFLLAGGERYF. DNA for the CDR3: TGTGCCAGCAGCTTTTTACTAGCGGGAGGTGAAAGGTACTTC. The J gene is TRBJ2-4, the V gene TRBV7-2; 12 nucleotides line up with TRBD2. The V gene end was trimmed by 3 bases and the J gene end by 15 bases; junction bases not matched to a gene: 9. Looked up from germline, CDR1 is SGHTA and CDR2 is FQGNSA. The CDR3 spans 14 residues.

CDR3 amino acids: CASRRDDRGGSDTQYF. CDR3 sequence (DNA): TGTGCCAGCAGACGGGACGACAGGGGAGGTTCAGATACGCAGTATTTT. The rearrangement links TRBV6-1 to TRBJ2-3; 8 bases are a match to TRBD1. V lost 6 bases, J lost 4 bases, and 12 bases stayed unmatched. CDR3 length: 16 residues. In germline, CDR1 is MNHNS, CDR2 SASEGT.